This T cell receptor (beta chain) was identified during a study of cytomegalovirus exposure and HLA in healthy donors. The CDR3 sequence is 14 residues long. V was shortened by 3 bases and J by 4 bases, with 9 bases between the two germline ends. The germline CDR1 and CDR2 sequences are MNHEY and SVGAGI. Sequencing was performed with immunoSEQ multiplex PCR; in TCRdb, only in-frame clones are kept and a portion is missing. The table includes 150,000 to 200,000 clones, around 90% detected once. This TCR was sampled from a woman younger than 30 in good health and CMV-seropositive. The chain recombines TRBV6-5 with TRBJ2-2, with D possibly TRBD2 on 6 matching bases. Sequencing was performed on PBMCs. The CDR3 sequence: CASSYGGTTGELFF. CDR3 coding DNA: TGTGCCAGCAGTTATGGAGGGACCACCGGGGAGCTGTTTTTT.